The source of this T cell receptor beta chain is a study of technical replicates of blood from a handful of donors. Clones were read by immunoSEQ multiplex PCR, and TCRdb kept only the in-frame ones, dropping some. The sample lists 74,000 or so clones, around nine tenths occurring once. Trimming removed 5 bases from V and 4 bases from J, with 12 bases in between. Germline assignment: CDR1 SGHRS and CDR2 YFSETQ. The CDR3 contains 13 residues. The rearrangement uses TRBV5-1 and TRBJ2-5, with D maybe TRBD1 (6 bases). Specimen: T cells isolated from PBMCs. This sequence originates from a human donor in good health. CDR3 coding DNA: TGCGCCAGCAGTTTGAGCAGGGGAGAGACCCAGTACTTC. Its translation: CASSLSRGETQYF. Based on the CDR3 plus reference TRBV5-1 and TRBJ2-5, the full variable domain is KAGVTQTPRYLIKTRGQQVTLSCSPISGHRSVSWYQQTPGQGLQFLFEYFSETQRNKGNFPGRFSGRQFSNSRSEMNVSTLELGDSALYLCASSLSRGETQYFGPGTRLLVL.